This TCR beta chain was sequenced during a study of T-cell memory formation after mild COVID-19. At the level of the study: In these data, TCR clusters were largely donor specific.

TCRdb redid the calling of the 5' RACE reads with MiXCR, one entry per CDR3 protein. Of about 260,000 distinct CDR3 sequences in the sample, approximately 7.6% were seen once. The V and J ends lost 1 base and 9 bases respectively, with 10 bases between them. This CDR3 spans 13 amino acids. The germline V gene has CDR1 LGHNA and CDR2 YNFKEQ. Overall study results and limits: Mostly located in CM and EM were contracting CD4+ clones, with contracting CD8+ clones located in EMRA. Pre-infection memory held some responding clones, suggesting pre-existing cross-reactive T cells responded. Clones contracting across day 15 to 85 had a balanced CD4/CD8 profile; later expanding clones leaned CD4+.

This clonotype has at least ten counts. Its antigen is not known. The clonotype originates from a man aged 18 to 29 who had mild COVID-19 (a few samples of this study predate the infection). Cell type and time point are not known. V gene TRBV4-2 combines with J gene TRBJ1-5; the D gene is possibly TRBD1 (6 bases). The sequenced material came from PBMCs or a T cell subset sorted from them (not recorded which). CDR3 in DNA: TGTGCCAGCAGCCAAGGACAGGAGAGGCCCCAGCATTTT. This gives the protein CASSQGQERPQHF.